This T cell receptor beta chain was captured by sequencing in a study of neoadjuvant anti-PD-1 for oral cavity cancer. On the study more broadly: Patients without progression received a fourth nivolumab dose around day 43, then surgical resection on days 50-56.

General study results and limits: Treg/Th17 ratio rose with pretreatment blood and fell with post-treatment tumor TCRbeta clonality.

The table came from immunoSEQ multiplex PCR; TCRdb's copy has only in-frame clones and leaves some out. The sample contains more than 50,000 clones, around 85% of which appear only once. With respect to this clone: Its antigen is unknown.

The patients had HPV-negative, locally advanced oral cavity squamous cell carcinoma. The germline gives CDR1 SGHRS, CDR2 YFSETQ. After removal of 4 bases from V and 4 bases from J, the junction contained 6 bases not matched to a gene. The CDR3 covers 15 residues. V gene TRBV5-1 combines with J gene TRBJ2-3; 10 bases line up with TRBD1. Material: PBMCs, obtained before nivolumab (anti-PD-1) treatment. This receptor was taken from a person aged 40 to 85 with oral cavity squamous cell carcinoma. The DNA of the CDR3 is TGCGCCAGCAGCCCCCTAGGGACAGGGGCAGATACGCAGTATTTT. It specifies CASSPLGTGADTQYF.